These 21 T cell receptor beta chains were all obtained from the same sample, sequenced in a study of cytomegalovirus exposure and HLA in healthy donors. Produced via immunoSEQ multiplex PCR; TCRdb's table is partial and in-frame only. The sample holds around 250,000 clones, 80% to 95% seen once. The specimen was PBMCs. The receptors were sampled from a woman aged 30 to 39 in good health and CMV-seronegative.

This sequence joins TRBV6-5 and TRBJ2-7, with 7 bases identical to TRBD1. The junction had 4 bases not matched to a gene; V was cut back by 4 bases and J by 1 base. CDR3 length: 14 amino acids. Looked up from germline, CDR1 is MNHEY and CDR2 is SVGAGI. The CDR3 protein is CASSFRDRSYEQYF. The CDR3 bases are TGTGCCAGCAGTTTCCGGGACAGATCCTACGAGCAGTACTTC.

The sample holds one count of this clone. V and J are TRBV29-1 and TRBJ2-7; perhaps TRBD1 as D (6 bases). This CDR3 region has 14 residues. The V end lost 0 bases, the J end lost 2 bases, and 11 bases lay between the germline ends. Germline CDR1 is SQVTM and CDR2 is ANQGSEA. The CDR3 loop reads CSVEEGATPYEQYF. The CDR3 DNA is TGCAGCGTTGAAGAGGGGGCAACTCCCTACGAGCAGTACTTC.

V and J are TRBV7-2 and TRBJ2-7, with 9 bases aligning to TRBD1. With V trimmed by 1 base and J by 1 base, 2 bases remained unmatched. The CDR3 length is 15 residues. Germline CDR1 is SGHTA and CDR2 is FQGNSA. The DNA of the CDR3 is TGTGCCAGCAGCTTAGAGACAGGGGGGTCCTACGAGCAGTACTTC. As protein: CASSLETGGSYEQYF.

V and J are TRBV7-7 and TRBJ2-7; weak D call: TRBD1 (5 bases). The germline CDR1 and CDR2 sequences are SSHAT and FNYEAQ (reference sequence). The CDR3 totals 13 residues. V shed 1 base and J shed 4 bases, with 8 bases lying between them. The CDR3 reads CASSLGGEYEQYF. The DNA of the CDR3 is TGTGCCAGCAGCTTAGGGGGCGAGTACGAGCAGTACTTC.

This clone was picked up one time. V and J are TRBV7-8 and TRBJ2-7; D uncertain. The germline V gene has CDR1 SGHVS and CDR2 FQNEAQ. The ends were cut back, 2 bases at V and 0 bases at J, with 11 bases in the middle. CDR3 length: 15 amino acids. CDR3 nucleotides: TGTGCCAGCAGCTTATTGGGAAAAAGCTCCTACGAGCAGTACTTC. As protein: CASSLLGKSSYEQYF.

The chain employs TRBV7-9 and TRBJ1-5, with D maybe TRBD1 (6 bases). The CDR3 has 17 amino acids. Trimming pared 5 bases from V and 7 bases from J, leaving 24 bases between. The germline gives CDR1 SEHNR, CDR2 FQNEAQ (reference sequence). Here the CDR3 DNA reads TGTGCCAGCAGCACGGCGGGACACAGGGAGAGTAGCCAGCCCCAGCATTTT. Residues: CASSTAGHRESSQPQHF.

The chain couples TRBV6-5 to TRBJ2-1; D gene uncertain. CDR1 and CDR2 (germline): MNHEY, SVGAGI. Trimming stripped 6 bases from V and 4 bases from J, with 10 bases between. The CDR3 contains 13 residues. The CDR3 bases are TGTGCCAGCAGCATGGACGGGTACAATGAGCAGTTCTTC. Encoded protein: CASSMDGYNEQFF.

This chain joins TRBV28 and TRBJ2-7, with D possibly matching TRBD1 (5 bases). CDR1 is MDHEN and CDR2 is SYDVKM in the germline V gene. The CDR3 length is 15 residues. V lost 2 bases and J 0 bases, leaving 11 bases between the germline ends. CDR3 protein: CASSLRGILSYEQYF. DNA for the CDR3: TGTGCCAGCAGTTTAAGGGGAATCCTCTCCTACGAGCAGTACTTC.

CDR3 in DNA: TGTGCCAGCAGCTCCCCCCTGTTCGGGAGGGCCGGTGAGCAGTTCTTC. Its protein is CASSSPLFGRAGEQFF. The chain joins TRBV7-3 to TRBJ2-1, with TRBD2 matching over 8 bases. Trimming at V came to 4 bases and at J to 9 bases, leaving 14 bases not matched to a gene. Germline V gene sequence: CDR1 SGHTA, CDR2 FQGTGA. CDR3 size: 16 residues.

This clone has just a few counts. In DNA form, the CDR3 reads TGTGCCAGCAGTGAGACAGGCGATGGCTACACCTTC. Residues: CASSETGDGYTF. The chain combines TRBV2 with TRBJ1-2, with D possibly TRBD1 on 6 matching bases. The CDR3 loop spans 12 amino acids. Deletions cut 3 bases from V and 6 bases from J, with 8 bases between. The germline CDR1 and CDR2 sequences are SNHLY and FYNNEI.

CDR3 in DNA: TGCGCCAGCAGCTTGGTTGACAGCCTAAATCAGCCCCAGCATTTT. It specifies CASSLVDSLNQPQHF. The rearrangement links TRBV5-1 to TRBJ1-5; TRBD1 might be the D (5 bases). Trimming left V 0 bases short and J 4 bases short, with 11 bases between. The CDR3 loop spans 15 amino acids. CDR1 is SGHRS, CDR2 YFSETQ, per germline. Supplemented by reference TRBV5-1 and TRBJ1-5, the full variable domain reads KAGVTQTPRYLIKTRGQQVTLSCSPISGHRSVSWYQQTPGQGLQFLFEYFSETQRNKGNFPGRFSGRQFSNSRSEMNVSTLELGDSALYLCASSLVDSLNQPQHFGDGTRLSIL.

The chain joins TRBV5-5 to TRBJ2-3; possible D gene TRBD2, 6 bases. The ends were cut back, 3 bases at V and 2 bases at J, with 16 bases in the middle. The CDR3 spans 16 residues. The germline gives CDR1 SGHKS, CDR2 YYEKEE (reference sequence). Here the CDR3 reads CASSSPQRVNTDTQYF. DNA for the CDR3: TGTGCCAGCAGCTCCCCCCAGCGGGTGAACACAGATACGCAGTATTTT.

The chain employs TRBV4-3 and TRBJ2-7; D gene ambiguous. Germline V gene sequence: CDR1 LGHNA, CDR2 YSLEER. The CDR3 has 13 residues. The ends were cut back, 3 bases at V and 4 bases at J, with 10 bases in the middle. This CDR3 reads CASSQGLGYEQYF. The CDR3, as DNA: TGCGCCAGCAGCCAGGGTCTAGGTTACGAGCAGTACTTC.

The chain couples TRBV4-3 to TRBJ2-6; 9 nucleotides agree with TRBD2. The CDR3 totals 16 residues. Germline V gives CDR1 LGHNA, CDR2 YSLEER. V dropped 3 bases and J dropped 4; count of bases not matched to a gene: 4. The CDR3 reads CASSQAGGRGANVLTF. CDR3 coding DNA: TGCGCCAGCAGCCAGGCGGGGGGGAGAGGGGCCAACGTCCTGACTTTC.

This clone came up a few times. This chain links TRBV5-1 with TRBJ2-1; the match to TRBD1 covers 7 bases. Germline values: CDR1 SGHRS, CDR2 YFSETQ. The CDR3 length is 13 residues. Germline trimming cut 7 bases from V and 0 bases from J; bases unmatched to any gene: 1. CDR3: CASGTDSYNEQFF. The CDR3 coding sequence is TGCGCCAGCGGGACAGACTCCTACAATGAGCAGTTCTTC. Using reference TRBV5-1 and TRBJ2-1 for the parts outside the CDR3, the full variable domain is KAGVTQTPRYLIKTRGQQVTLSCSPISGHRSVSWYQQTPGQGLQFLFEYFSETQRNKGNFPGRFSGRQFSNSRSEMNVSTLELGDSALYLCASGTDSYNEQFFGPGTRLTVL.

The V and J genes are TRBV15 and TRBJ2-7, with D possibly being TRBD2 (5 bases). Germline CDR1 reads LNHNV; CDR2 reads YYDKDF (reference sequence). Trimming cost V 4 bases and J 0 bases, with 13 bases left between them. This CDR3 has 15 amino acids. In DNA form, the CDR3 reads TGTGCCACCAGCAAAGAGGGAGATAGCTCCTACGAGCAGTACTTC. Its protein product is CATSKEGDSSYEQYF.

The chain combines TRBV9 with TRBJ2-7; 12 positions match TRBD2. V dropped 3 bases and J dropped 5; count of bases not matched to a gene: 0. The germline CDR1 and CDR2 sequences are SGDLS and YYNGEE. The CDR3 has 13 amino acids. The CDR3 nucleotides read TGTGCCAGCAGCGGACTAGCGGGAGACGAGCAGTACTTC. Translating it yields CASSGLAGDEQYF.

V and J are TRBV28 and TRBJ1-5; TRBD1 aligns across 9 bases. From germline, CDR1 is MDHEN and CDR2 SYDVKM. The CDR3 spans 15 residues. V was clipped by 4 bases and J by 5 bases; unmatched bases: 6. The CDR3 DNA reads TGTGCCAGCAGTTGGGTACAGGGGGCTTATCAGCCCCAGCATTTT. Protein sequence: CASSWVQGAYQPQHF. The full variable domain, with the rest looked up from reference TRBV28 and TRBJ1-5, is DVKVTQSSRYLVKRTGEKVFLECVQDMDHENMFWYRQDPGLGLRLIYFSYDVKMKEKGDIPEGYSVSREKKERFSLILESASTNQTSMYLCASSWVQGAYQPQHFGDGTRLSIL.

In DNA, the CDR3 is TGTGCCAGCAGTTCCCGCAGGTCCGGTATTGCAGATACGCAGTATTTT. This codes for CASSSRRSGIADTQYF. This sequence joins TRBV7-9 and TRBJ2-3; D is ambiguous. Trimming took 6 bases from V and 4 from J, leaving 20 bases between them. Germline V gene data show CDR1 as SEHNR and CDR2 as FQNEAQ (reference sequence). The CDR3 spans 16 residues.

This clone appeared a single time. The chain has TRBV4-1 and TRBJ2-5; D is unresolved. The CDR3 runs 13 residues. Germline values: CDR1 MGHRA, CDR2 YSYEKL. Deletions cut 1 base from V and 2 bases from J, with 5 bases between. CDR3 region: CASSQVWQETQYF. As DNA, the CDR3 is TGCGCCAGCAGCCAAGTGTGGCAAGAGACCCAGTACTTC.

This chain connects TRBV7-3 to TRBJ1-1; TRBD1 is a possible D gene (5 bases). From germline, CDR1 is SGHTA and CDR2 FQGTGA. V shed 4 bases and J shed 2 bases, with 8 bases lying between them. The CDR3 runs to 13 residues. CDR3 sequence: CASSSGRNTEAFF. CDR3 DNA sequence: TGTGCCAGCAGCTCAGGGAGAAACACTGAAGCTTTCTTT.